The TCR beta chain described here comes from a study of early stage breast cancer tumors. Across the study: Invasive lobular carcinomas made up four of 12 ER+/PR+/HER2- tumors.

The CDR3 contains 13 residues. V shed 4 bases and J shed 6 bases, with 12 bases lying between them. Germline values: CDR1 SEHNR, CDR2 FQNEAQ (reference sequence). Study observations and caveats: Commonly generated sequences made up most enriched TCRB sequences shared between patients. Tumors had about 2.5-fold higher T cell density and higher clonality than adjacent normal breast tissue.

This clone was seen only a few times. Its antigen remains unknown. Blood replicates held 0.5 ug DNA, tumor or normal breast 1.5 ug, two each. Using immunoSEQ multiplex PCR, the repertoire was profiled, and TCRdb retains in-frame clones only, with some absent. The sample records fewer than 75,000 clones, more than 60% being singletons. Sequenced sample: blood. The chain has TRBV7-9 and TRBJ1-1; a weak D match, TRBD1 (6 bases). This TCR was recovered from a person aged 25 to 40 with breast cancer. The CDR3 coding sequence is TGTGCCAGCAGCTCACAGGCAGGGGCTGAAGCTTTCTTT. This gives the protein CASSSQAGAEAFF.